This passage covers 19 T cell receptor beta chains from one sample sequenced in a study of blood T cell repertoires in COVID-19. Profiling relied on immunoSEQ multiplex PCR, and the TCRdb table lists in-frame clones only, not all of them. The sample comprises some 270,000 clones, around 89% of which are singletons, and approximately 2.3% rests with the top ten. Sequenced sample: peripheral blood. The receptors here all came from a woman aged 55-70 years with COVID-19, enrolled during active disease.

V and J are TRBV4-1 and TRBJ1-5; D might be TRBD1 (5 bases). CDR1 and CDR2 from the germline V gene are MGHRA and YSYEKL. The CDR3 contains 17 residues. V dropped 4 bases and J dropped 0 bases, with 16 bases sitting between them. CDR3 bases: TGCGCCAGCAGCCGTCAGATGGACAAGCTTAGCAATCAGCCCCAGCATTTT. Protein: CASSRQMDKLSNQPQHF.

This clone occurred once. CDR3 DNA: TGTGCCAGCAGTGAGTTGGGGGCCGGAGATACGCAGTATTTT. It codes for CASSELGAGDTQYF. The chain employs TRBV6-4 and TRBJ2-3; weak D call: TRBD1 (6 bases). V was pared by 3 bases and J by 5 bases, with 12 bases between. The CDR3 has 14 residues. CDR1 is MRHNA and CDR2 is SNTAGT in the germline V gene.

This clone was detected only once. The chain links TRBV7-3 to TRBJ2-3; a possible D gene is TRBD2 (6 bases). V was trimmed by 6 bases and J by 2 bases, leaving 24 bases between them. From germline, CDR1 is SGHTA and CDR2 FQGTGA. This CDR3 region has 18 residues. CDR3 nucleotides: TGTGCCAGCAGTCACCGCGGGCCAAAACGGGACTTCACAGATACGCAGTATTTT. Translated: CASSHRGPKRDFTDTQYF.

The rearrangement uses TRBV7-2 and TRBJ1-5; D remains unclear. V dropped 5 bases and J dropped 7 bases, with 12 bases sitting between them. CDR3 length equals 13 residues. CDR1 is SGHTA, CDR2 FQGNSA, per germline. The CDR3 sequence is CASSQPAEQPQHF. DNA for the CDR3: TGTGCCAGCAGCCAACCTGCTGAGCAGCCCCAGCATTTT.

This chain connects TRBV6-1 to TRBJ1-4, with D tentatively TRBD1 (6 bases). Trimming cost V 3 bases and J 8 bases, with 10 bases left between them. CDR3 length: 13 amino acids. The germline V gene encodes CDR1 MNHNS and CDR2 SASEGT. The CDR3 coding sequence is TGTGCCAGCAGTGACAGGGGAAGAGAAAAACTGTTTTTT. Protein product: CASSDRGREKLFF.

The rearrangement links TRBV5-4 to TRBJ2-3; D remains unclear. Trimming stripped 2 bases from V and 5 bases from J, with 9 bases between. Germline assignment: CDR1 SGHNT and CDR2 YYREEE (reference sequence). The CDR3 is 13 residues long. CDR3 region: CASSFLIGDTQYF. The CDR3 nucleotides read TGTGCCAGCAGCTTTCTAATTGGAGATACGCAGTATTTT.

The rearrangement joins TRBV7-9 to TRBJ1-1; 9 positions match TRBD1. Germline V lookup: CDR1 SEHNR, CDR2 FQNEAQ (reference sequence). The CDR3 has 14 residues. Germline trimming cut 3 bases from V and 4 bases from J; bases unmatched to any gene: 3. The CDR3 bases are TGTGCCAGCAGCTTGGTGGGACAGGGCACTGAAGCTTTCTTT. Encoded protein: CASSLVGQGTEAFF.

The chain is built from TRBV7-2 and TRBJ2-2, with TRBD2 matching 8 bases. Germline V gene lookup returns CDR1 SGHTA and CDR2 FQGNSA. Trimming took 7 bases from V and 3 from J; bases not matched to a gene: 13. This CDR3 region has 17 residues. For the CDR3, the DNA is TGTGCCAGCACCTCAACCAGGGGACTAGATTACACCGGGGAGCTGTTTTTT. It translates to CASTSTRGLDYTGELFF.

This clone has just a few counts. In DNA form, the CDR3 reads TGCGCCAGCAGCCATCGTTCCGGGTTTGATGGCGGGGAGCTGTTTTTT. Encoded protein: CASSHRSGFDGGELFF. The V call is TRBV4-1, the J call TRBJ2-2; D gene ambiguous. With 3 bases removed from V and 7 bases from J, the gap between germline ends came to 18 bases. The germline CDR1 and CDR2 sequences are MGHRA and YSYEKL. The CDR3 loop spans 16 amino acids.

This chain connects TRBV6-5 to TRBJ1-2, with TRBD1 as a possible D gene (6 bases). The germline V and J ends were trimmed by 8 bases and 3 bases, with 13 bases remaining between them. The CDR3 runs to 13 residues. Germline V CDR1 and CDR2: MNHEY, SVGAGI. The DNA for the CDR3 is TGTGCCAGCGGGCCCAGGGGTGACTATGGCTACACCTTC. It codes for CASGPRGDYGYTF.

This chain links TRBV30 with TRBJ2-7; TRBD1 aligns across 9 bases. Looked up from germline, CDR1 is GTSNPN and CDR2 is SVGIG (reference sequence). The V and J ends lost 4 bases and 3 bases, in that order; junction bases with no gene match: 10. The CDR3 is made up of 15 amino acids. The CDR3 region has the DNA TGTGCCTGGAAAGGACAGGGGATCCTACGCTACGAGCAGTACTTC. Translated: CAWKGQGILRYEQYF.

The chain combines TRBV5-1 with TRBJ1-2; TRBD1 matches at 8 bases. V lost 5 bases and J lost 1; bases outside the gene matches: 7. Germline V CDR1 and CDR2: SGHRS, YFSETQ. The CDR3 has 15 amino acids. CDR3 in DNA: TGCGCCAGCAGGGGACAGGACGTTGGTAACTATGGCTACACCTTC. Translated, it gives CASRGQDVGNYGYTF.

V and J are TRBV7-8 and TRBJ1-1; possibly TRBD1 for D (5 bases). CDR1 and CDR2 from the germline V gene are SGHVS and FQNEAQ. The V end was cut by 5 bases, the J end by 0 bases, with 13 bases between. The CDR3 totals 15 residues. The DNA of the CDR3 is TGTGCCAGCAGCCGAGGGGCCATCATGAACACTGAAGCTTTCTTT. Protein: CASSRGAIMNTEAFF.

This clone was counted between two and nine times. The J gene is TRBJ1-2, the V gene TRBV27, with TRBD1 matching 8 bases. J lost 2 bases, V lost 2 bases, and 10 bases had no gene match. The CDR3 extends over 17 amino acids. CDR1 is MNHEY and CDR2 is SMNVEV in the germline V gene (reference sequence). DNA for the CDR3: TGTGCCAGCAGTTTAGGGCTCAACAGGGGGTACAACTATGGCTACACCTTC. Translation: CASSLGLNRGYNYGYTF.

This clone was seen once. The rearrangement links TRBV27 to TRBJ1-3; tentatively, D is TRBD1 (5 bases). Germline V gives CDR1 MNHEY, CDR2 SMNVEV (reference sequence). The length of the CDR3 is 17 residues. Trimming took off 5 bases at V and 0 bases at J, with 17 bases between the two ends. Written as DNA, the CDR3 is TGTGCCAGCAGTGGTGATCACAGGTCCAGCTCTGGAAACACCATATATTTT. Its translation is CASSGDHRSSSGNTIYF.

J is TRBJ2-2 and V is TRBV11-2; 8 nucleotides align to TRBD1. CDR1 and CDR2 from the germline V gene are SGHAT and FQNNGV. The CDR3 is made up of 13 amino acids. The J segment lost 6 bases and the V segment lost 6 bases, leaving 3 bases of the junction unmatched. CDR3: CASRQTGAGELFF. The CDR3 DNA sequence: TGTGCCAGCAGGCAGACAGGGGCCGGGGAGCTGTTTTTT. Supplemented by reference TRBV11-2 and TRBJ2-2, the full variable domain reads EAGVAQSPRYKIIEKRQSVAFWCNPISGHATLYWYQQILGQGPKLLIQFQNNGVVDDSQLPKDRFSAERLKGVDSTLKIQPAKLEDSAVYLCASRQTGAGELFFGEGSRLTVL.

The V and J genes are TRBV4-3 and TRBJ2-7, with 9 bases identical to TRBD2. There are 15 residues in the CDR3. Germline CDR1 is LGHNA and CDR2 is YSLEER. The J segment lost 0 bases and the V segment lost 1 base, leaving 1 base of the junction unmatched. The CDR3 spells CASSQGLADSYEQYF. CDR3 bases: TGCGCCAGCAGCCAAGGACTAGCGGACTCCTACGAGCAGTACTTC.

The V call is TRBV5-4, the J call TRBJ1-1; weak D call: TRBD1 (5 bases). This CDR3 is built from 12 residues. The germline V gene encodes CDR1 SGHNT and CDR2 YYREEE (reference sequence). Trimming pared 2 bases from V and 7 bases from J, leaving 9 bases between. This CDR3 is CASSLGVGEAFF. As DNA, the CDR3 is TGTGCCAGCAGCTTAGGGGTTGGTGAAGCTTTCTTT.

The chain employs TRBV6-2 or TRBV6-3 and TRBJ1-5; 7 bases fit TRBD1. Per the germline V gene, CDR1 is MNHEY and CDR2 is SVGEGT. V dropped 1 base and J dropped 7; count of bases not matched to a gene: 7. The CDR3 length is 15 residues. CDR3 region: CASSYLRQGWQPQHF. The CDR3 region has the DNA TGTGCCAGCAGTTACTTGAGACAGGGATGGCAGCCCCAGCATTTT.